Listed below are T cell receptor beta chains from one sample, sequenced in a study of blood T cell repertoires in COVID-19. Generated by immunoSEQ multiplex PCR, the TCRdb table keeps only in-frame clones and is missing some. The profile covers 150,000 or so clones, with 75% to 85% appearing a single time and approximately 5.2% taken by the ten largest. Source material: peripheral blood. The receptors shown here come from a woman in her 70s with COVID-19, enrolled during active disease. CDR3s include the opening cysteine and the closing phenylalanine or tryptophan. D genes are given only for firm matches. Not every row has a clone size; where given, it reads once, few, many or a size class.

TRBV12-3/TRBV12-4,TRBJ1-1,.,few,CASSLGRGGEAFF,TGTGCCAGCAGTTTAGGCAGGGGCGGGGAAGCTTTCTTT
TRBV9,TRBJ2-2,TRBD1,.,CASSRGQGNTGELFF,TGTGCCAGCAGCAGGGGGCAGGGGAACACCGGGGAGCTGTTTTTT
TRBV5-1,TRBJ2-7,.,.,CASSARADHTYEQYF,TGCGCCAGCAGCGCCAGGGCAGACCATACCTACGAGCAGTACTTC
TRBV25-1,TRBJ1-1,.,.,CASSDGGWAEAFF,TGTGCCAGCAGTGACGGGGGGTGGGCTGAAGCTTTCTTT
TRBV4-1,TRBJ1-2,.,many,CASSQGGGYGYTF,TGCGCCAGCAGCCAAGGGGGAGGCTATGGCTACACCTTC
TRBV5-4,TRBJ2-3,.,.,CASSFPPGVSTDTQYF,TGTGCCAGCAGCTTCCCCCCCGGGGTTAGCACAGATACGCAGTATTTT
TRBV9,TRBJ1-1,.,.,CASSVSQDTEAFF,TGTGCCAGCAGCGTATCTCAGGACACTGAAGCTTTCTTT
TRBV27,TRBJ2-7,TRBD1,few,CASSRGQGYVQYF,TGTGCCAGCAGCAGGGGACAGGGCTACGTGCAGTACTTC
TRBV5-4,TRBJ2-3,.,.,CASSPERSDTQYF,TGTGCCAGCAGCCCAGAGCGCTCAGATACGCAGTATTTT
TRBV27,TRBJ2-7,.,.,CASSLVGVAPSYEQYF,TGTGCCAGCAGTTTGGTAGGGGTCGCCCCCTCCTACGAGCAGTACTTC
TRBV18,TRBJ1-5,TRBD1,.,CASANTPDRAKNQPQHF,TGTGCCAGCGCTAATACCCCGGACAGGGCAAAAAATCAGCCCCAGCATTTT
TRBV28,TRBJ1-2,.,few,CASCQEANYGYTF,TGTGCCAGTTGTCAGGAAGCTAACTATGGCTACACCTTC
TRBV28,TRBJ1-2,TRBD1,.,CASRVGQVGGGYTF,TGTGCCAGCAGAGTAGGACAGGTCGGTGGCGGCTACACCTTC
TRBV11-2,TRBJ1-1,.,.,CASSFGQQLEAFF,TGTGCCAGCAGCTTTGGACAGCAACTAGAAGCTTTCTTT
TRBV19,TRBJ1-1,.,.,CASSIVAGMGGTEAFF,TGTGCCAGTAGTATAGTGGCGGGGATGGGGGGCACTGAAGCTTTCTTT
TRBV29-1,TRBJ1-5,TRBD1,.,CSVSGGNDQPQHF,TGCAGCGTGTCAGGGGGGAACGACCAGCCCCAGCATTTT